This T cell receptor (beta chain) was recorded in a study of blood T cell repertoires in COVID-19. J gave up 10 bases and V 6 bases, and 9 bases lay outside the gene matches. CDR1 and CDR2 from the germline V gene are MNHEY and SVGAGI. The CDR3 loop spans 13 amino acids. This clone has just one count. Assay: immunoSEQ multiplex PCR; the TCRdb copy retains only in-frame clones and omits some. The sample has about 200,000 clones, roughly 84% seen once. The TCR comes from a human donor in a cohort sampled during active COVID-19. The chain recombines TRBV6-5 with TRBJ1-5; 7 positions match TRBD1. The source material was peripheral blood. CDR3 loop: CASSETGLHPQHF. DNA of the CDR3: TGTGCCAGCAGCGAGACAGGGCTCCATCCCCAGCATTTT.